The entry below gives a single T cell receptor (beta chain) sequence along with its context. Its antigen has not been determined. It has no much larger one-base neighbor in the sample; base qualities were not kept. Trimming at the junction amounts to 6 bases on V and 0 bases on J, and the germline ends lie 15 bases apart. The CDR3 has 17 amino acids, counting the end cysteine and phenylalanine. Only CDR3 DNA remains: 51 bases, in frame from the first base. CDR1 is given as SGHTA and CDR2 as FQGTGA, both from the germline V gene. The data derive from a study of human CD4 T cells and Enterobacteriaceae (dated by TCRdb to 2020 to 2022). On a FACSAria III, memory CD4+ T cells were FACS-sorted to over 98% purity, defined as all CD4+ cells except CD45RA+CCR7+CD95- naive cells. Blood from healthy donors came from blood donation centers in Switzerland. Positive selection with CD4 and CD14 magnetic microbeads was used to enrich total CD4+ T cells and monocytes. CD8+, CD14+, CD16+, CD56+, CD19+ and CD25-bright cells were excluded prior to sorting. In two blood donors, total memory CD4+ T cells were sequenced directly ex vivo to assess in vivo expansion of bacteria-reactive clonotypes. Ficoll-Paque Plus was used to isolate peripheral blood mononuclear cells from donor blood.

Deep-level sequencing was performed on ex vivo total memory CD4+ samples, with a detection sensitivity of one cell in 200,000. The QIAamp DNA Micro Kit was used to extract genomic DNA from cell pellets, and spectrophotometry was used to check the DNA quantity and purity. TCR Vbeta CDR3 regions were amplified with the immunoSEQ multiplex PCR assay. Sequencing of amplicons was performed on the Illumina HiSeq platform. The retrieved sequences were 87 nucleotides in length and included the CDR3 region. On the study's bioinformatics: Each unique productive TCR Vbeta nucleotide sequence counted as a clonotype and was quantified by productive template frequency from ImmunoSEQ Analyzer V3.0. Expanded clonotypes were defined by a threshold at the top 5th percentile of each frequency-ranked repertoire. Repertoire overlap was computed as Chao-Jaccard with the R package fossil and visualized by nonmetric multidimensional scaling with the R package MASS. TCRdb provides this immuneACCESS table in a form limited to in-frame rearrangements. Some clones are lacking; in checked studies, under half of them reflect an unresolved V gene, and why the rest are absent is not known. V and J calls and clone size are given by that table; D and trimming were obtained from the DNA. This sample gives 25,000 to 30,000 clones in total; about four fifths of them show up just once. The ten largest account for around 0.96% of the sample.

Paper-wide results and their limitations: In ex vivo samples, clonotypes with broad cross-reactivity seemed more expanded than specific clonotypes, as 11 of 19 and 21 of 34 fell within the top 5%. Reactivity of ex vivo clonotypes was inferred only by matching nucleotide sequences to CFSE-low cultures from the same donors.

The V gene is TRBV7-3 and the J gene is TRBJ2-6; the D segment is perhaps TRBD1 or TRBD2, each sharing 5 matched bases. Sequenced material: memory CD4+ T cells from blood. Interpreted using the paper, the cell subset or site label stands for: total memory CD4 T cells sorted directly ex vivo, unstimulated. The receptor's source is a human donor in good health. The CDR3 protein: CASSLSRGTSGANVLTF. The nucleotide sequence is given as TGTGCCAGCAGTTTGTCCCGGGGCACCTCTGGGGCCAACGTCCTGACTTTC. The full variable domain, completed from the reference TRBV7-3 and TRBJ2-6 proteins outside the CDR3, reads GAGVSQTPSNKVTEKGKYVELRCDPISGHTALYWYRQSLGQGPEFLIYFQGTGAADDSGLPNDRFFAVRPEGSVSTLKIQRTERGDSAVYLCASSLSRGTSGANVLTFGAGSRLTVL.